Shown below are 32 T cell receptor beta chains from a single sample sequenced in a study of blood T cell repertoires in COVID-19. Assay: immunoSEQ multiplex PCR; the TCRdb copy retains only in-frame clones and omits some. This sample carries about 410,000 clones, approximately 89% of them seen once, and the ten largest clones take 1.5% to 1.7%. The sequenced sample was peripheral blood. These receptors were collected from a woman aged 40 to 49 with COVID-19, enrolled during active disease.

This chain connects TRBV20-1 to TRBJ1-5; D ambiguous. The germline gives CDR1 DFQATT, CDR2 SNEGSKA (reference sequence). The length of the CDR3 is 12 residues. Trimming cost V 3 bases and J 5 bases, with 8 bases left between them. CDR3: CSASTGYQPQHF. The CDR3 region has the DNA TGCAGTGCTAGTACCGGGTATCAGCCCCAGCATTTT.

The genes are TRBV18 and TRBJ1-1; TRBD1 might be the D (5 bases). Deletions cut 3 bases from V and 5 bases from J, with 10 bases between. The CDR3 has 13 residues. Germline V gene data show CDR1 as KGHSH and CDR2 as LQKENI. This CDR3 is CASSPTARTEAFF. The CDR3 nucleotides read TGTGCCAGCTCACCGACAGCAAGGACTGAAGCTTTCTTT.

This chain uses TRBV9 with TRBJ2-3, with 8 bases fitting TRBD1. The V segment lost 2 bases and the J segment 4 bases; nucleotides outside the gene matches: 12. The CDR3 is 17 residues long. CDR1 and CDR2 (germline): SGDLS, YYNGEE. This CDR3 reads CASSVLPGQGLSDTQYF. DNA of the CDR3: TGTGCCAGCAGCGTCCTCCCTGGACAGGGCTTATCAGATACGCAGTATTTT.

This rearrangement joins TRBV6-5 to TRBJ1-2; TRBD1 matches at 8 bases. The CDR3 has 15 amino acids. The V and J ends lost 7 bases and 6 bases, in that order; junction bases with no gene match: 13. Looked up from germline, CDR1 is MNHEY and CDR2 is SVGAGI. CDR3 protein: CASIPLGQGGHGYTF. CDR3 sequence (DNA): TGTGCCAGCATACCGCTTGGACAGGGAGGACATGGCTACACCTTC.

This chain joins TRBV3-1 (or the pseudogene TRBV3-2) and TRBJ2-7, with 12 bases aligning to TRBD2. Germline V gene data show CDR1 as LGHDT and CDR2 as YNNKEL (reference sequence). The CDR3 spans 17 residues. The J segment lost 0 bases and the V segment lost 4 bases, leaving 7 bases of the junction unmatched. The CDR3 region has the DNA TGTGCCAGCAGCCCCACTAGCGGGAGGTACTTCTCCTACGAGCAGTACTTC. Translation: CASSPTSGRYFSYEQYF.

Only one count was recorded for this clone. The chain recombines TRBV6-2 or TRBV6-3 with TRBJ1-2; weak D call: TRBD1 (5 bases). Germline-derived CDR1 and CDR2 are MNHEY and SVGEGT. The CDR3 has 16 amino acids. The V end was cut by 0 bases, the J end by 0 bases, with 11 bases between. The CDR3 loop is CASSYSKQVANYGYTF. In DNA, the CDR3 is TGTGCCAGCAGTTACTCCAAACAGGTAGCTAACTATGGCTACACCTTC.

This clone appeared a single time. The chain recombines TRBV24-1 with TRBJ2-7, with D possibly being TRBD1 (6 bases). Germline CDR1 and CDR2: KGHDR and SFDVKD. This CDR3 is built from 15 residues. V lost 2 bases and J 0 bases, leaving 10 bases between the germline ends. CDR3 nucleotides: TGTGCCACCAGTGATTCAGGGGCTTCCTCCTACGAGCAGTACTTC. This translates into CATSDSGASSYEQYF.

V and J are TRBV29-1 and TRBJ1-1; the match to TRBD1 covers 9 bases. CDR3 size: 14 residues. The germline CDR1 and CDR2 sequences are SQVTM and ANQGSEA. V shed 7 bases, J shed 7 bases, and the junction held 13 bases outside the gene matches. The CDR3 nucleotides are TGCAGCGCACCCCCCGGGACAGGGTACGGTGAAGCTTTCTTT. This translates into CSAPPGTGYGEAFF.

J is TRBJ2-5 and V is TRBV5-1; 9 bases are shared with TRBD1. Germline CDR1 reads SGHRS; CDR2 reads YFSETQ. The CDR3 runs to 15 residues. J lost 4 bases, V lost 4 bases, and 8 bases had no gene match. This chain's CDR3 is CASSPGQGVRETQYF. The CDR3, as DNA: TGCGCCAGCAGCCCGGGACAGGGAGTGCGAGAGACCCAGTACTTC.

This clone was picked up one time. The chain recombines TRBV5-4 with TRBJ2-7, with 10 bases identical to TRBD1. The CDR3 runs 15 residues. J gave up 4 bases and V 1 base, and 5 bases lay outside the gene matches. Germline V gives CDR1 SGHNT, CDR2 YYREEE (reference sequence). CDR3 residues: CASSLQTGGAYEQYF. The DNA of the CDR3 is TGTGCCAGCAGCTTGCAGACAGGGGGCGCATACGAGCAGTACTTC.

The CDR3 region is CAARTSGGRGQETQYF. The CDR3 DNA follows: TGTGCCGCTAGGACTAGCGGGGGAAGGGGGCAAGAGACCCAGTACTTC. The chain employs TRBV10-3 and TRBJ2-5; 13 nucleotides agree with TRBD2. Germline-derived CDR1 and CDR2 are ENHRY and SYGVKD. The J segment lost 2 bases and the V segment lost 11 bases, leaving 11 bases of the junction unmatched. This CDR3 spans 16 amino acids.

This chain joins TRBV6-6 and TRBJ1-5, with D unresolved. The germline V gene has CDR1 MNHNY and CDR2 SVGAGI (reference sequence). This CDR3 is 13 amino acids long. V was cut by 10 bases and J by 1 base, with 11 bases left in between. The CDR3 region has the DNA TGTGCCATTCGATCGGGGAGCAATCAGCCCCAGCATTTT. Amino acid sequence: CAIRSGSNQPQHF.

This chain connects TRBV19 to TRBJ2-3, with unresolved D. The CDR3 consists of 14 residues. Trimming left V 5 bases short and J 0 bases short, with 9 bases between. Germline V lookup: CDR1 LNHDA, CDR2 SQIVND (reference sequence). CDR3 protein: CASSLSSSTDTQYF. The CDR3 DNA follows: TGTGCCAGTAGTCTAAGTTCTAGCACAGATACGCAGTATTTT.

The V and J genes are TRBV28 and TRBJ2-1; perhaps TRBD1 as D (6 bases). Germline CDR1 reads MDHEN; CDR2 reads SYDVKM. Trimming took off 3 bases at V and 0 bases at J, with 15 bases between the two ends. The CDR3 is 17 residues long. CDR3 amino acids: CASSFAQGQSSYNEQFF. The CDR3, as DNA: TGTGCCAGCAGTTTCGCGCAGGGGCAGAGCTCCTACAATGAGCAGTTCTTC.

The DNA of the CDR3 is TGCAGTGCTAGTGGTGGAAGAACAAGGGGGGAAAAACTGTTTTTT. It codes for CSASGGRTRGEKLFF. V is TRBV20-1 and J is TRBJ1-4; maybe TRBD1 (6 bases). The V end was cut by 3 bases, the J end by 8 bases, with 19 bases between. Germline V CDR1 and CDR2: DFQATT, SNEGSKA (reference sequence). The CDR3 runs to 15 residues.

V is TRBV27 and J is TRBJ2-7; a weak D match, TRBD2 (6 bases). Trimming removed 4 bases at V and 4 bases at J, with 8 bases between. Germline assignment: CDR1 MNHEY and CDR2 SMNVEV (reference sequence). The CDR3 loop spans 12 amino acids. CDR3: CASSSRGYEQYF. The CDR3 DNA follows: TGTGCCAGCAGTTCGCGGGGATACGAGCAGTACTTC.

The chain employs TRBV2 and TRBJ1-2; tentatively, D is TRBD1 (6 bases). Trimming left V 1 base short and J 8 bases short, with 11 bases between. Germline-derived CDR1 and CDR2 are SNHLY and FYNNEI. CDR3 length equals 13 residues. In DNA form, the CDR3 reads TGTGCCAGCAGTGAAGAACAGGGTCTCGGCTACACCTTC. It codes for CASSEEQGLGYTF. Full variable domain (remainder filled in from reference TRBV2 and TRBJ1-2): EPEVTQTPSHQVTQMGQEVILRCVPISNHLYFYWYRQILGQKVEFLVSFYNNEISEKSEIFDDQFSVERPDGSNFTLKIRSTKLEDSAMYFCASSEEQGLGYTFGSGTRLTVV.

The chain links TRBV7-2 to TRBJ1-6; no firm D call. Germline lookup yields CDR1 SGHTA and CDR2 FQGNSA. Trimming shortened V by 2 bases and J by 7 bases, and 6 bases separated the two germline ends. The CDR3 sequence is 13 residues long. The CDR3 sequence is CASSLLTNSPLHF. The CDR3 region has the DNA TGTGCCAGCAGCTTACTAACCAATTCACCCCTCCACTTT.

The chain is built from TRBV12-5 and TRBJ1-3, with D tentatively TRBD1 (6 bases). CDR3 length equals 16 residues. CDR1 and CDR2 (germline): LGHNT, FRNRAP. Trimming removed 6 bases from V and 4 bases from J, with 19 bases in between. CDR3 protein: CASGRTAAKGGNTIYF. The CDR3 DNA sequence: TGTGCTAGTGGCCGGACAGCCGCCAAGGGGGGAAACACCATATATTTT.

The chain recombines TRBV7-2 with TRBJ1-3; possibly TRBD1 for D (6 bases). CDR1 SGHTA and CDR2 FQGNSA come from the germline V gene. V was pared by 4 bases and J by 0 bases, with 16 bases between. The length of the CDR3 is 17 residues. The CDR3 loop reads CASSSYRAGGSGNTIYF. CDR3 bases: TGTGCCAGCAGCTCTTACAGGGCGGGGGGCTCTGGAAACACCATATATTTT.

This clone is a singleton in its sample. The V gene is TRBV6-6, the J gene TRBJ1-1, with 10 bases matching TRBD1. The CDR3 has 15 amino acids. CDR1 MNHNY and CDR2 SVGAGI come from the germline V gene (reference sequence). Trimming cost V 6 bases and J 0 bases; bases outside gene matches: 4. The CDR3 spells CASSPDRGVNTEAFF. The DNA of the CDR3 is TGTGCCAGCAGCCCGGACAGGGGGGTGAACACTGAAGCTTTCTTT.

DNA of the CDR3: TGTGCCAGCAGTTACACTGGACAGGGAGAGGAAAAACTGTTTTTT. Translation gives CASSYTGQGEEKLFF. The chain combines TRBV6-2 or TRBV6-3 with TRBJ1-4, with 8 bases identical to TRBD1. The ends lost 2 bases at V and 8 bases at J; junction bases unmatched: 7. The germline V gene has CDR1 MNHEY and CDR2 SVGEGT. This CDR3 has 15 residues.

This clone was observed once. This CDR3 is CASSPFMSGSYNEQFF. The CDR3 DNA reads as TGTGCCAGCAGCCCATTTATGTCGGGGTCCTACAATGAGCAGTTCTTC. The chain combines TRBV14 with TRBJ2-1, with D possibly matching TRBD2 (5 bases). This CDR3 is built from 16 residues. Trimming removed 4 bases from V and 1 base from J, with 14 bases in between. Per the germline V gene, CDR1 is SGHDN and CDR2 is FVKESK.

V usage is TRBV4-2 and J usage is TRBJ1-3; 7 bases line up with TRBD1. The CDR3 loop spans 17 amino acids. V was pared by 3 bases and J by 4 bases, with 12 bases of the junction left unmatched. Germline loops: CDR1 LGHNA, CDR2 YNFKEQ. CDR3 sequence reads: CASSQARQGFTGNTIYF. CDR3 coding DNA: TGTGCCAGCAGCCAGGCTAGACAGGGCTTTACGGGAAACACCATATATTTT.

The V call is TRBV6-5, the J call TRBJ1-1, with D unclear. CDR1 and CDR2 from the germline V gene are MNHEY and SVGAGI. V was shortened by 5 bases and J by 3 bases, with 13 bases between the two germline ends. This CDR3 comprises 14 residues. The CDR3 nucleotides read TGTGCCAGCAGTCCCCCCATGAGGTACACTGAAGCTTTCTTT. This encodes CASSPPMRYTEAFF.

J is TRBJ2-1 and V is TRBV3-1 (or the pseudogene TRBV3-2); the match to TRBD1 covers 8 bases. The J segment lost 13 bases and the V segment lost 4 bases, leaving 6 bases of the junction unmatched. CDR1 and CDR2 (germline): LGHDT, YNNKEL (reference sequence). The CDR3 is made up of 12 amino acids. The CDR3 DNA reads TGTGCCAGCAGCCTAGCCGGACAGGGACAGTTCTTC. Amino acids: CASSLAGQGQFF.

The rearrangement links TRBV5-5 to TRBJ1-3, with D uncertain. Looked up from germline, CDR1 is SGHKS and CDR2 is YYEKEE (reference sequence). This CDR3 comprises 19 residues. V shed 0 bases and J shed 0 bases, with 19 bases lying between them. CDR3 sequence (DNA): TGTGCCAGCAGCTTGGTCTTAATAGGGAGGACTCTCTCTGGAAACACCATATATTTT. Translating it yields CASSLVLIGRTLSGNTIYF.

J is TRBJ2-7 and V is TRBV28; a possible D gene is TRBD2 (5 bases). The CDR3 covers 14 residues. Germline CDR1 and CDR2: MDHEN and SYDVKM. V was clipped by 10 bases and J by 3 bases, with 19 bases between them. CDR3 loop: CATIVSGKDYEQYF. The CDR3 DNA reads TGTGCCACCATAGTTTCGGGGAAGGACTACGAGCAGTACTTC.

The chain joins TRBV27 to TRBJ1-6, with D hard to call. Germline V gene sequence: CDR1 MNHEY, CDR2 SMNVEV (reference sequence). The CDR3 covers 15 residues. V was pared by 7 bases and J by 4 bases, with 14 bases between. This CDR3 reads CASTPSGFYNSPLHF. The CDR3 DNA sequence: TGTGCCAGCACGCCTTCAGGTTTTTATAATTCACCCCTCCACTTT.

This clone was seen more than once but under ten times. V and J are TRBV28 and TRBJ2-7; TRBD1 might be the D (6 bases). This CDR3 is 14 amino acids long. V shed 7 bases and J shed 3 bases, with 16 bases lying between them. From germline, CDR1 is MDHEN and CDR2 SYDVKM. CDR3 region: CASTSNRDNYEQYF. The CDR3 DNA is TGTGCCAGCACTTCTAACCGGGACAACTACGAGCAGTACTTC.

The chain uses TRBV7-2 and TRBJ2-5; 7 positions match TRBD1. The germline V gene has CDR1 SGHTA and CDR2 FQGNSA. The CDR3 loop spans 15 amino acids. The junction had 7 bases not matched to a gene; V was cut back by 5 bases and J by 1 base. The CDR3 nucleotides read TGTGCCAGCAGCGACCGGACAGGTTCCCAAGAGACCCAGTACTTC. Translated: CASSDRTGSQETQYF.

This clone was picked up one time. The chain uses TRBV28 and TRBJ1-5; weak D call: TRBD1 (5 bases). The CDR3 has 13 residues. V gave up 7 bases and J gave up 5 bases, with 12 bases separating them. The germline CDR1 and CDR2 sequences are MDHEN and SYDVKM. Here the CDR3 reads CASNRWGDQPQHF. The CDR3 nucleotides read TGTGCCAGCAATCGTTGGGGGGATCAGCCCCAGCATTTT. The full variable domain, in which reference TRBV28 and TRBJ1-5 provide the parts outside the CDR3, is DVKVTQSSRYLVKRTGEKVFLECVQDMDHENMFWYRQDPGLGLRLIYFSYDVKMKEKGDIPEGYSVSREKKERFSLILESASTNQTSMYLCASNRWGDQPQHFGDGTRLSIL.